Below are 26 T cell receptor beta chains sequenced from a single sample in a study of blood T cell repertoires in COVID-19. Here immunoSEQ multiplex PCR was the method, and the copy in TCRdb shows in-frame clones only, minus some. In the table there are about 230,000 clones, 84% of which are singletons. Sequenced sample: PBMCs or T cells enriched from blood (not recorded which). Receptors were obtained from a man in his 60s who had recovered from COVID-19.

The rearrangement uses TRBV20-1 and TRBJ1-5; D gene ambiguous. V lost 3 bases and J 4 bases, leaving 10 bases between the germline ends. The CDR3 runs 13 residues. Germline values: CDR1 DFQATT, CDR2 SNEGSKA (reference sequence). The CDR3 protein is CSASWAANQPQHF. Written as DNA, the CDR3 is TGCAGTGCTAGTTGGGCAGCAAATCAGCCCCAGCATTTT.

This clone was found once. The CDR3 bases are TGTGCCAGCAGTGAGGGGCCAGGGGGGCGACAGCCCCAGCATTTT. This encodes CASSEGPGGRQPQHF. This sequence joins TRBV6-1 and TRBJ1-5; TRBD1 matches at 7 bases. Trimming cost V 3 bases and J 7 bases; bases outside gene matches: 9. The CDR3 extends over 15 amino acids. Per the germline V gene, CDR1 is MNHNS and CDR2 is SASEGT.

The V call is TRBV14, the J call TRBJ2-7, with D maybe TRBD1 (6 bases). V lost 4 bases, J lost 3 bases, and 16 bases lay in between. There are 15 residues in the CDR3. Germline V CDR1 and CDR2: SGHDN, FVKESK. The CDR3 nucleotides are TGTGCCAGCAGCCGACCGGGACGGACAGTCTACGAGCAGTACTTC. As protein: CASSRPGRTVYEQYF.

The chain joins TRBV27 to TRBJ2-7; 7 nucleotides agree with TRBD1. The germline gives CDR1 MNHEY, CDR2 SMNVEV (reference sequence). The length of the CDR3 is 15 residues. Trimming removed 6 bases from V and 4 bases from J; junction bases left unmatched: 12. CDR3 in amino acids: CASSSTGSLPYEQYF. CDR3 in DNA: TGTGCCAGCAGCTCGACAGGGTCCCTCCCATACGAGCAGTACTTC.

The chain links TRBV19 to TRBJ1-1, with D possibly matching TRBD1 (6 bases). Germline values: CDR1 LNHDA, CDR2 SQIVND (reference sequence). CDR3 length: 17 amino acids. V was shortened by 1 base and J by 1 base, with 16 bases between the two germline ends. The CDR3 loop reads CASSIGQVIEWNTEAFF. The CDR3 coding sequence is TGTGCCAGTAGTATAGGACAGGTTATCGAATGGAACACTGAAGCTTTCTTT.

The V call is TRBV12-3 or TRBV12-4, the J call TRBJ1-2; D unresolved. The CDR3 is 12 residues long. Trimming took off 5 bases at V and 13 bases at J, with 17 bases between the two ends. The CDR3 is CASSSADGSGTF. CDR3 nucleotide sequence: TGTGCCAGCAGTAGCGCCGACGGGAGCGGCACCTTC.

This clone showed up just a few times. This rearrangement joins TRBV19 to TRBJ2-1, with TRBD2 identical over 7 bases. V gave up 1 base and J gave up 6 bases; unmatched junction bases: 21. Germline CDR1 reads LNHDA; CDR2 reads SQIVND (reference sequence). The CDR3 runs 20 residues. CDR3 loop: CASSIVSPQLAFGVGNEQFF. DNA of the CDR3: TGTGCCAGTAGTATAGTAAGCCCCCAACTAGCGTTCGGGGTCGGCAATGAGCAGTTCTTC.

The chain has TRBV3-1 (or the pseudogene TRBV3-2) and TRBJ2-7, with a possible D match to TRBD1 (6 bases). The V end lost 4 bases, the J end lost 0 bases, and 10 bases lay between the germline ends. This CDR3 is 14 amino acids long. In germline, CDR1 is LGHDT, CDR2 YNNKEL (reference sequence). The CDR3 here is CASSRDTYSYEQYF. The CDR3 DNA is TGTGCCAGCAGCCGGGACACCTACTCCTACGAGCAGTACTTC.

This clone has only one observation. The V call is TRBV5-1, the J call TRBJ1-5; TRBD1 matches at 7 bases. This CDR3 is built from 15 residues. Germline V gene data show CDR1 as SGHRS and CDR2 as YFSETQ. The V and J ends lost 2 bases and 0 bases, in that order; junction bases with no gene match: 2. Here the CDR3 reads CASSFTGDSNQPQHF. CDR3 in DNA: TGCGCCAGCAGCTTTACAGGGGATAGCAATCAGCCCCAGCATTTT.

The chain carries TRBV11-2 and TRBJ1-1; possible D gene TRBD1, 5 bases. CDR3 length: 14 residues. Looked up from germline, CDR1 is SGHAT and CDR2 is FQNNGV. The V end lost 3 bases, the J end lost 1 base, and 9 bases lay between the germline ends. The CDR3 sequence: CASSLGHGNTEAFF. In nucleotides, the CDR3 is TGTGCCAGCAGCTTGGGGCATGGGAACACTGAAGCTTTCTTT.

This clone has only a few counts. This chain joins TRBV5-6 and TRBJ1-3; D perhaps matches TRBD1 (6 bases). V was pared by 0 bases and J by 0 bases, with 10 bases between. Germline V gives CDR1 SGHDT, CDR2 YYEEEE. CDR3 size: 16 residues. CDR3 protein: CASSLGRGSSGNTIYF. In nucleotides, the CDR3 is TGTGCCAGCAGCTTGGGCAGGGGAAGCTCTGGAAACACCATATATTTT.

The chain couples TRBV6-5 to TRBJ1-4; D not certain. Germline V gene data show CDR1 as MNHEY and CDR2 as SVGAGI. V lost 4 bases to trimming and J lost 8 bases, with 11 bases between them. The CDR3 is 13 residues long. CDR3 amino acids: CASSFSGLEKLFF. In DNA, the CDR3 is TGTGCCAGCAGTTTTTCCGGGTTGGAAAAACTGTTTTTT.

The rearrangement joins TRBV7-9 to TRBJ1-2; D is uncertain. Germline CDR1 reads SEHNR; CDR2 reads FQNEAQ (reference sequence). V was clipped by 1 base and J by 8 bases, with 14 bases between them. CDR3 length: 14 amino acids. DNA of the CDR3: TGTGCCAGCAGCTTAGACAGTATGATAGTAGGCTACACCTTC. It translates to CASSLDSMIVGYTF.

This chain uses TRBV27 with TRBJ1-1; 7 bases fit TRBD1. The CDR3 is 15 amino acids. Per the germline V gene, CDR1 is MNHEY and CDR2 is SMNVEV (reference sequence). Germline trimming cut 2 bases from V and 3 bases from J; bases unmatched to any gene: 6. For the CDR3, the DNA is TGTGCCAGCAGTTTAAAAGCAGGGGGGTACACTGAAGCTTTCTTT. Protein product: CASSLKAGGYTEAFF.

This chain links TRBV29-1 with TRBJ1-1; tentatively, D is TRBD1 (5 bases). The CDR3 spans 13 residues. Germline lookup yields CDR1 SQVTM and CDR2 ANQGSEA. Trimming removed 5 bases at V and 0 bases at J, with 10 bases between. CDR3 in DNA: TGCAGCGTTAAAGCAGGGATGAACACTGAAGCTTTCTTT. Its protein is CSVKAGMNTEAFF. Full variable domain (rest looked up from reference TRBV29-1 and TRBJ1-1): SAVISQKPSRDICQRGTSLTIQCQVDSQVTMMFWYRQQPGQSLTLIATANQGSEATYESGFVIDKFPISRPNLTFSTLTVSNMSPEDSSIYLCSVKAGMNTEAFFGQGTRLTVV.

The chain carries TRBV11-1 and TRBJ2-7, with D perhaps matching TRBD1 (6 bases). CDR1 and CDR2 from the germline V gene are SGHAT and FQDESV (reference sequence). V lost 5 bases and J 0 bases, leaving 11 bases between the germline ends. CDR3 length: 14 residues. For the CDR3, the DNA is TGTGCCAGCAGCCTCGGGACAACCTCCTACGAGCAGTACTTC. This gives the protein CASSLGTTSYEQYF.

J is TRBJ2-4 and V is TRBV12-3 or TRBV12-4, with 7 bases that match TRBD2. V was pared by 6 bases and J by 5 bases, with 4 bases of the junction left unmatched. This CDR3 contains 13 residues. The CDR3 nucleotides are TGTGCCAGCAGCTACAGCGGGGAAAACATTCAGTACTTC. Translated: CASSYSGENIQYF.

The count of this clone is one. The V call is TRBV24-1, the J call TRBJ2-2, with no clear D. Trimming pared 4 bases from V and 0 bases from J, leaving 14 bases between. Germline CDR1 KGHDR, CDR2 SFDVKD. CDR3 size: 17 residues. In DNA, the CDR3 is TGTGCCACCAGTGACTTCCCGGCGGTTGCGAACACCGGGGAGCTGTTTTTT. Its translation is CATSDFPAVANTGELFF.

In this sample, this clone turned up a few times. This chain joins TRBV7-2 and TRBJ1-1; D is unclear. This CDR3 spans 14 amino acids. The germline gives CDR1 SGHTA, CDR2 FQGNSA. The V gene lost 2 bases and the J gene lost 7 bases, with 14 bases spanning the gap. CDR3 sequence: CASSLRQDSGEAFF. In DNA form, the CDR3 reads TGTGCCAGCAGCTTACGGCAGGACTCTGGTGAAGCTTTCTTT.

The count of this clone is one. CDR3 nucleotide sequence: TGTGCCAGCAGCTTAGCAGGGGAGAACACTGAAGCTTTCTTT. Its translation: CASSLAGENTEAFF. This sequence joins TRBV7-6 and TRBJ1-1; TRBD1 is a possible D gene (5 bases). The CDR3 loop spans 14 amino acids. V lost 0 bases and J lost 1, with 6 bases in between. From germline, CDR1 is SGHVS and CDR2 FNYEAQ.

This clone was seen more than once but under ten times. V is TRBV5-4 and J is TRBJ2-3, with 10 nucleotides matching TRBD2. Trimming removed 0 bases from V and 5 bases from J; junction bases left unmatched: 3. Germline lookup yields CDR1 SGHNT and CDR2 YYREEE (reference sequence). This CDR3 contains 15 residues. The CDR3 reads CASSLVASGGDTQYF. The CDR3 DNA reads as TGTGCCAGCAGCTTGGTGGCTAGCGGGGGAGATACGCAGTATTTT.

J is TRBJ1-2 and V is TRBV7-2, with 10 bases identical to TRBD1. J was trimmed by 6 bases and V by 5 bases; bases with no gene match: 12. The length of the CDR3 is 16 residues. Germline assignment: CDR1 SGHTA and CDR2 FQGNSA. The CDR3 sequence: CASSPRTGGSRHGYTF. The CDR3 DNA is TGTGCCAGCAGCCCGAGGACAGGGGGTAGTCGGCATGGCTACACCTTC.

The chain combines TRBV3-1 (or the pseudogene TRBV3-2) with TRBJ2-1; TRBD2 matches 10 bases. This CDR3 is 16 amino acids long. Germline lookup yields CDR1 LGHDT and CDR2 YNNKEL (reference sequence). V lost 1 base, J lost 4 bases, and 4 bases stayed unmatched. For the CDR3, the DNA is TGTGCCAGCAGCCAAGTGCTAGCGGGGGAATACAATGAGCAGTTCTTC. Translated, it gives CASSQVLAGEYNEQFF.

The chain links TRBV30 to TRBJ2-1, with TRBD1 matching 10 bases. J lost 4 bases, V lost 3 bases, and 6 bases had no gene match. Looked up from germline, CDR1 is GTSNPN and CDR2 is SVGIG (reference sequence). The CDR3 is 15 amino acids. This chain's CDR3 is CAWSEGQGLYNEQFF. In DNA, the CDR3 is TGTGCCTGGAGCGAGGGACAGGGGCTATACAATGAGCAGTTCTTC.

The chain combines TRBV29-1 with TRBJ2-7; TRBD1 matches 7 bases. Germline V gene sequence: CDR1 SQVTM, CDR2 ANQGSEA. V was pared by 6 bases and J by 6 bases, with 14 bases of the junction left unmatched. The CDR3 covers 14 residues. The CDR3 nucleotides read TGCAGCGTAGGACAGGACGCGTCCCGGGGCGAGCAGTACTTC. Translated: CSVGQDASRGEQYF.

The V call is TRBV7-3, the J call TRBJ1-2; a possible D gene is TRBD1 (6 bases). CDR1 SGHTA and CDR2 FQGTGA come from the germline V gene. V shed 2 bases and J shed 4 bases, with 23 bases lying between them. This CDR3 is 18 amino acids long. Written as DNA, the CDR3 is TGTGCCAGCAGCTTAGTGGGTGGAGGACAGACCCCGACCTATGGCTACACCTTC. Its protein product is CASSLVGGGQTPTYGYTF. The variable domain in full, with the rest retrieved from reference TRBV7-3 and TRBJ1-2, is GAGVSQTPSNKVTEKGKYVELRCDPISGHTALYWYRQSLGQGPEFLIYFQGTGAADDSGLPNDRFFAVRPEGSVSTLKIQRTERGDSAVYLCASSLVGGGQTPTYGYTFGSGTRLTVV.